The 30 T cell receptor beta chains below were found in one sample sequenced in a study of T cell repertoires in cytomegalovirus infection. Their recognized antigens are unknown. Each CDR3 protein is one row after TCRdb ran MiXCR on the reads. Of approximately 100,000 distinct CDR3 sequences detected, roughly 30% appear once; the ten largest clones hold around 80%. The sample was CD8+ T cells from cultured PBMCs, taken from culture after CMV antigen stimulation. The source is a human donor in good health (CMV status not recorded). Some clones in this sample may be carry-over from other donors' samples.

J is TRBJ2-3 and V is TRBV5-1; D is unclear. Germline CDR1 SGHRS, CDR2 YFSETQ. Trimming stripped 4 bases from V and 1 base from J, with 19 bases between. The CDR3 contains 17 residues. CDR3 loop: CASSTDSIAGGTDTQYF. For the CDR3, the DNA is TGCGCCAGCAGCACCGACTCGATTGCCGGTGGCACAGATACGCAGTATTTT.

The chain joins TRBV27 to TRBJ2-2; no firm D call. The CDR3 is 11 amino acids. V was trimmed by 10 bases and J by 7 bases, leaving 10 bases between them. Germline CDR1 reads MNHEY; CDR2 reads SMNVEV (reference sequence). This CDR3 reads CATGSFGELFF. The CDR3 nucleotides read TGTGCCACCGGGTCCTTCGGGGAGCTGTTTTTT.

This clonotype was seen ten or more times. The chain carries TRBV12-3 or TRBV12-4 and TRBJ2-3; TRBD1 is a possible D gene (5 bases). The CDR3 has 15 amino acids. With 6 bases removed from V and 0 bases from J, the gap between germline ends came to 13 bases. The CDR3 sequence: CASSPQVTSTDTQYF. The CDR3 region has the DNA TGTGCCAGCAGCCCACAGGTTACTAGCACAGATACGCAGTATTTT.

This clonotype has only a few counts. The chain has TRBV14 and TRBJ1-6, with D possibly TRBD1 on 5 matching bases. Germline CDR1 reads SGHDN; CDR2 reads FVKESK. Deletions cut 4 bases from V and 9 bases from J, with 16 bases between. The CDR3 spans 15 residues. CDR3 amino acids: CASSPMGLGVSPLHF. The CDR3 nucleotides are TGTGCCAGCAGCCCTATGGGACTGGGGGTTTCACCCCTCCACTTT.

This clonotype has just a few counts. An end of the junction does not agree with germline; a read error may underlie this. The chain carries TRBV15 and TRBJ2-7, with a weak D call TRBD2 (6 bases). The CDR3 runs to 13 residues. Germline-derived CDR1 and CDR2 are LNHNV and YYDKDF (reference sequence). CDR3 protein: CATSSGGTYEQYF. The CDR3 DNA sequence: TGTGCCACCAGCAGCGGGGGTACCTACGAGCAGTACTTT. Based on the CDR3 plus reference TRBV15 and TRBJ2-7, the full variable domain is DAMVIQNPRYQVTQFGKPVTLSCSQTLNHNVMYWYQQKSSQAPKLLFHYYDKDFNNEADTPDNFQSRRPNTSFCFLDIRSPGLGDTAMYLCATSSGGTYEQYFGPGTRLTVT.

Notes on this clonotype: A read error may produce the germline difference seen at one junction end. The CDR3 is CANSAVGDNEQFF. The CDR3 DNA is TGTGCCAACAGCGCGGTGGGGGACAATGAGCAGTTCTTC. The chain links TRBV5-4 to TRBJ2-1; D may match TRBD1 or TRBD2 (5 bases each). Germline CDR1 SGHNT, CDR2 YYREEE (reference sequence). The CDR3 consists of 13 residues.

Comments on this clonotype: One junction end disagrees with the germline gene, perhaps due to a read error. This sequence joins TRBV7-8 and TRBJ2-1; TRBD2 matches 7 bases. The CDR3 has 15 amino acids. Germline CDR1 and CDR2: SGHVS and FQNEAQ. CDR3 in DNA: TGTTCCAGCAGCTTTTGGGGGGGGGACTACAATGAGCAGTTCTTC. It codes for CSSSFWGGDYNEQFF. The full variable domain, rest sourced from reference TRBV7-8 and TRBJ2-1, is GAGVSQSPRYKVAKRGQDVALRCDPISGHVSLFWYQQALGQGPEFLTYFQNEAQLDKSGLPSDRFFAERPEGSVSTLKIQRTQQEDSAVYLCSSSFWGGDYNEQFFGPGTRLTVL.

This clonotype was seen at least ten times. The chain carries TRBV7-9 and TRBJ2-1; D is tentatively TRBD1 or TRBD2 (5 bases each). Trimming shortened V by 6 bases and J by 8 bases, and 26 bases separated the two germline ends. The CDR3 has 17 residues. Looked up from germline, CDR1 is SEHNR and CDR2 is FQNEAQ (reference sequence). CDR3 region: CASSPAASGPPHDEQFF. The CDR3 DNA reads TGTGCCAGCAGTCCCGCCGCCTCGGGGCCACCCCATGATGAGCAGTTCTTC.

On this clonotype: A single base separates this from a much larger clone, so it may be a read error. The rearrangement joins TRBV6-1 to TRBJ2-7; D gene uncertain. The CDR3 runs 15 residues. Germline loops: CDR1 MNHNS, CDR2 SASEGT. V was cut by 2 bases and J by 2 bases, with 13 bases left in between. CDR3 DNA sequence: TGTGCCAGCAGTGAAATAGAACAGAATCCCTACGAGCAGTACTTC. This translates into CASSEIEQNPYEQYF.

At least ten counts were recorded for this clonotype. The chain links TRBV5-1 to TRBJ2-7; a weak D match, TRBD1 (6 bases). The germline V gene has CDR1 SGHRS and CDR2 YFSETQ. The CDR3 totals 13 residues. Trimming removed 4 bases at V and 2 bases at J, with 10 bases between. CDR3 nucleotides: TGCGCCAGCAGCGATGGACAGACCTACGAGCAGTACTTC. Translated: CASSDGQTYEQYF.

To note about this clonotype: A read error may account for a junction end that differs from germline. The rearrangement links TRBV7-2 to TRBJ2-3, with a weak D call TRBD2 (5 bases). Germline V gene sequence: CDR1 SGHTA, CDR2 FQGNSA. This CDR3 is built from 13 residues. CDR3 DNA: TGTGCCAGCGGCTTACGGGGTAAAGATACGCAGTATTTT. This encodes CASGLRGKDTQYF.

Here the CDR3 DNA reads TGTGCCAGTAAGTTCTCGAACACTGAAGCTTTCTTT. Translated, it gives CASKFSNTEAFF. The gene calls are TRBV19 and TRBJ1-1, with D uncertain. The CDR3 totals 12 residues. Germline V lookup: CDR1 LNHDA, CDR2 SQIVND (reference sequence). Trimming shortened V by 7 bases and J by 1 base, and 7 bases separated the two germline ends.

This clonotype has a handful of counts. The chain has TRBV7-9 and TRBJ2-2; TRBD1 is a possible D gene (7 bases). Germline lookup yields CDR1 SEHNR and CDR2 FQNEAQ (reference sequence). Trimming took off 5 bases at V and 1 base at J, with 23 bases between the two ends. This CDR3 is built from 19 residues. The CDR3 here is CASSPKGGQGVLNTGELFF. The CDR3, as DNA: TGTGCCAGCAGCCCCAAGGGGGGCCAGGGGGTTTTGAACACCGGGGAGCTGTTTTTT.

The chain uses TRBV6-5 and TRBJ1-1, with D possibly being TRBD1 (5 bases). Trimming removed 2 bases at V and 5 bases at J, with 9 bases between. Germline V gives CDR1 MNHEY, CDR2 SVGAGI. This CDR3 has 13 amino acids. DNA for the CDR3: TGTGCCAGCAGTTACGGGGAGGGGACTGAAGCTTTCTTT. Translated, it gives CASSYGEGTEAFF.

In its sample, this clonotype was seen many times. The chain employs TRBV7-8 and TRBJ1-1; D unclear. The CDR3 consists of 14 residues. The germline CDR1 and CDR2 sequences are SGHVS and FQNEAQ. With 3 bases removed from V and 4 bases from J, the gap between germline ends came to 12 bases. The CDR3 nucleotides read TGTGCCAGCAGCTTTGCGGGCTGGAGCACTGAAGCTTTCTTT. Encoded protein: CASSFAGWSTEAFF.

The CDR3 DNA is TGTGCCAGCAGCCAGACTAGCCACGAGCAGTACTTC. Its protein is CASSQTSHEQYF. The chain couples TRBV12-3 or TRBV12-4 to TRBJ2-7; 7 bases agree with TRBD2. This CDR3 spans 12 amino acids. With V trimmed by 6 bases and J by 5 bases, 4 bases remained unmatched.

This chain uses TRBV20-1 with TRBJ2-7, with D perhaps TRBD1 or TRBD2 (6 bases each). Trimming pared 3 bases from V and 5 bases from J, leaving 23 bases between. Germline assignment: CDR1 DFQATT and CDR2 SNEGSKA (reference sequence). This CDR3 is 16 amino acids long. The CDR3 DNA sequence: TGCAGTGCTAGGCCGTACCCGAGGGGGAGGTGGGACGAGCAGTACTTC. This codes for CSARPYPRGRWDEQYF.

Here the CDR3 DNA reads TGTGCCAGCAGAGCCGCGGACAGGGCCTACGAGCAGTACTTC. This codes for CASRAADRAYEQYF. The J gene is TRBJ2-7, the V gene TRBV28, with TRBD1 identical over 8 bases. V trimming: 6 bases; J trimming: 2 bases; junction bases outside the gene matches: 6. This CDR3 contains 14 residues. In germline, CDR1 is MDHEN, CDR2 SYDVKM.

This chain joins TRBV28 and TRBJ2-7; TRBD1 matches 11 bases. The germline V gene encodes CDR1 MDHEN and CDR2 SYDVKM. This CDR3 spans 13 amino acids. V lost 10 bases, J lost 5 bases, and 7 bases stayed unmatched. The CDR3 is CAIRTGGFNEQYF. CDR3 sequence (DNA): TGTGCCATCCGGACAGGGGGCTTCAACGAGCAGTACTTC.

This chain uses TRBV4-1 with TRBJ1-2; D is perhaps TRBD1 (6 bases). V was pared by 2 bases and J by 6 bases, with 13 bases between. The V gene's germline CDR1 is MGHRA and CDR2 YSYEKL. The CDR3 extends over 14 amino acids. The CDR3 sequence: CASSQPGTSNGYTF. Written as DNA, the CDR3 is TGCGCCAGCAGCCAACCCGGGACAAGCAATGGCTACACCTTC.

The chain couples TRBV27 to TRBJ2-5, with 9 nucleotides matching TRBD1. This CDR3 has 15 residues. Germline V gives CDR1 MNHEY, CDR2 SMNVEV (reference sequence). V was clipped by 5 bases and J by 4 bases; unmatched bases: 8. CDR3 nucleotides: TGTGCCAGCAGTGATCTAGGGACAGGGATAGAGACCCAGTACTTC. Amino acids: CASSDLGTGIETQYF.

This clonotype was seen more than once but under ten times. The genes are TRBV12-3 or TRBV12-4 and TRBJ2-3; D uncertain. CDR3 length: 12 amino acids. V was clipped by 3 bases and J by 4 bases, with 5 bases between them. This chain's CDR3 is CASSFSSDTQYF. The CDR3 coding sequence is TGTGCCAGCAGTTTCTCCTCAGATACGCAGTATTTT.

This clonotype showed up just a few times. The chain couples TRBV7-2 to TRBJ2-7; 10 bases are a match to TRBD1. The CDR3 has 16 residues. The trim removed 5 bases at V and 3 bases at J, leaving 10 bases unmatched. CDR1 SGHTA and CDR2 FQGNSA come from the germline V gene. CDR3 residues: CASSRAGTGENYEQYF. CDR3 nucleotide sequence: TGTGCCAGCAGCCGGGCGGGGACAGGGGAGAACTACGAGCAGTACTTC.

The CDR3 region is CASSRDRADGYTF. Here the CDR3 DNA reads TGCGCCAGCAGCAGAGACAGGGCCGACGGCTACACCTTC. The V and J genes are TRBV5-1 and TRBJ1-2; 7 nucleotides match TRBD1. This CDR3 has 13 residues. Germline V gives CDR1 SGHRS, CDR2 YFSETQ. V lost 4 bases, J lost 8 bases, and 8 bases stayed unmatched.

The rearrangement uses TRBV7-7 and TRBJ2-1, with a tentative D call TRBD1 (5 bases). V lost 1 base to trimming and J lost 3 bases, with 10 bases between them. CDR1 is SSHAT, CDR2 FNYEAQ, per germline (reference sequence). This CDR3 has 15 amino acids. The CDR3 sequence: CASSLGPTVYNEQFF. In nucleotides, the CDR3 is TGTGCCAGCAGCTTAGGACCGACAGTCTACAATGAGCAGTTCTTC.

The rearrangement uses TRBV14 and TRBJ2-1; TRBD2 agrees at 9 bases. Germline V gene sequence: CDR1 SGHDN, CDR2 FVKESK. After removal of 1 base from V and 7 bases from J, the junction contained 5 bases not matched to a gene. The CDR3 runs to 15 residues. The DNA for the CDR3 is TGTGCCAGCAGCCAAGTTGCGGGGGGGCAGAATGAGCAGTTCTTC. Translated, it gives CASSQVAGGQNEQFF. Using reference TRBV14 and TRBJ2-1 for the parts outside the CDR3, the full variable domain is EAGVTQFPSHSVIEKGQTVTLRCDPISGHDNLYWYRRVMGKEIKFLLHFVKESKQDESGMPNNRFLAERTGGTYSTLKVQPAELEDSGVYFCASSQVAGGQNEQFFGPGTRLTVL.

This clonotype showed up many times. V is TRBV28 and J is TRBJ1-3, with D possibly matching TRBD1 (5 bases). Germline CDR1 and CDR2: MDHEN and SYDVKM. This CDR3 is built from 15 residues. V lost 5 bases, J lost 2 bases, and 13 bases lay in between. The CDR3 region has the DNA TGTGCCAGCAGTCCTGACAGAGGAGCTGGAAACACCATATATTTT. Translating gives CASSPDRGAGNTIYF.

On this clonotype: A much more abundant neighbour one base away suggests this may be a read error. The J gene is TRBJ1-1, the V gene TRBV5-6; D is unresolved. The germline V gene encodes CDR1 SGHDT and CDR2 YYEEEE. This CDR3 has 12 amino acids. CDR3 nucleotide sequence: TGTGCCAGCAGCCAAATATACACTGAATCTTTCTTT. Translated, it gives CASSQIYTESFF.

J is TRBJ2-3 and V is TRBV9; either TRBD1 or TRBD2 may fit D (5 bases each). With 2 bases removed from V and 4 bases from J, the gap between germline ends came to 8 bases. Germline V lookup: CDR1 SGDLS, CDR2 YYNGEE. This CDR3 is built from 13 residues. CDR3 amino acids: CASSVGDPDTQYF. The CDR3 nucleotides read TGTGCCAGCAGCGTCGGGGACCCAGATACGCAGTATTTT.

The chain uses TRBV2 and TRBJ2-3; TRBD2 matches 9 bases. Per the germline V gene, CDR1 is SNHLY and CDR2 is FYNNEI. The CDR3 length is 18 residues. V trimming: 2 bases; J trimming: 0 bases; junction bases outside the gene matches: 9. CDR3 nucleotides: TGTGCCAGCAGTGAACGGTCGCGGGGGGGCACGAGCACAGATACGCAGTATTTT. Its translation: CASSERSRGGTSTDTQYF.